This T cell receptor (beta chain) was found in a study of blood T cell repertoires in COVID-19. Study information: Donors in the United States, Italy and Spain gave samples during acute or convalescent COVID-19.

Unmatched junction bases numbered 8, after V lost 3 bases and J lost 4 bases. The CDR3 length is 15 residues. CDR1 and CDR2 (germline): SNHLY, FYNNEI. This clone was counted only a few times. Original processing methods: Reference gene primer amplification in the assay estimated nucleated cell counts. TCRdb's copy holds only in-frame clones and misses some; the assay was immunoSEQ multiplex PCR. V and J calls and clone size are those listed in that table; D and trimming were worked out from the DNA. The data contain about 300,000 clones, 88% of them singletons. The sample comprised peripheral blood. The J gene is TRBJ2-7, the V gene TRBV2, with 8 positions matching TRBD2. The TCR was taken from a woman younger than 45 who had recovered from COVID-19. DNA for the CDR3: TGTGCCAGCAGTGACCCGAGTAGCGGGGTATACGAGCAGTACTTC. Protein sequence: CASSDPSSGVYEQYF.